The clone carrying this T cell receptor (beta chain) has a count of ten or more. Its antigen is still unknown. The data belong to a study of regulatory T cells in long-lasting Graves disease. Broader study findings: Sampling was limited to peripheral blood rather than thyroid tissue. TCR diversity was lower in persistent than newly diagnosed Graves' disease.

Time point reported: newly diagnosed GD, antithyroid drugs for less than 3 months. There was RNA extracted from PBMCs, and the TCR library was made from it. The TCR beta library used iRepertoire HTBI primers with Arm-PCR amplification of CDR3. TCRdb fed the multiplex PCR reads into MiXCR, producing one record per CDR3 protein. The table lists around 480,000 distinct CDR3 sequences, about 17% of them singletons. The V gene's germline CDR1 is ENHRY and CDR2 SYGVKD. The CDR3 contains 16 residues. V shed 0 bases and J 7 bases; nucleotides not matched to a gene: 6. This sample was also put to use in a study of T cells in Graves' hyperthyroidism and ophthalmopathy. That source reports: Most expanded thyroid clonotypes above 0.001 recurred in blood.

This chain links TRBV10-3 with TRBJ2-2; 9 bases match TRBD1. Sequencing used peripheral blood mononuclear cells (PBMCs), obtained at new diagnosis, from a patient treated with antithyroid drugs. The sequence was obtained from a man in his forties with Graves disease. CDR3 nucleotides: TGTGCCATCAGTGAGTCGGAGACAGGGGGTGACGGGGAGCTGTTTTTT. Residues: CAISESETGGDGELFF.